Listed below are T cell receptor beta chains from one sample, sequenced in a study of blood T cell repertoires in COVID-19. Generated by immunoSEQ multiplex PCR, the TCRdb table keeps only in-frame clones and is missing some. The repertoire consists of under 200,000 clones, with about 89% occurring once and the leading ten covering less than 0.85%. The sequenced sample consisted of PBMCs or T cells enriched from blood (not recorded which). The receptors shown here come from a woman aged 18-29 years who had recovered from COVID-19. Each CDR3 is given without its conserved first and last residue. Fields, in order: V gene, clone size, J gene, CDR3 length, CDR3 protein. Clone size, where shown, is once, few, many, or a class for clones that have expanded.

>TRBV7-3|NA|TRBJ2-7|14
ASSLRGGDSSYEQY
>TRBV28|NA|TRBJ2-5|12
ASSLLAVSETQY
>TRBV7-2|NA|TRBJ2-5|12
ASSLMGQKETQY
>TRBV15|NA|TRBJ1-2|14
ATSDRRDSSFYGYT
>TRBV30|NA|TRBJ1-3|12
AWSPRTGGNTIY
>TRBV4-3|once|TRBJ2-7|12
ASSQVQGPYEQY
>TRBV20-1|NA|TRBJ2-3|12
SASRDSRTDTQY
>TRBV20-1|once|TRBJ1-5|11
SASEAVNQPQH
>TRBV6-5|NA|TRBJ1-1|13
ASSYSGTSNAEAF
>TRBV4-3|NA|TRBJ1-2|11
ASSQGGTTEVT
>TRBV9|NA|TRBJ2-3|13
ASSVVGGKTDTQY
>TRBV28|NA|TRBJ1-5|12
ASSLLVGVQPQH